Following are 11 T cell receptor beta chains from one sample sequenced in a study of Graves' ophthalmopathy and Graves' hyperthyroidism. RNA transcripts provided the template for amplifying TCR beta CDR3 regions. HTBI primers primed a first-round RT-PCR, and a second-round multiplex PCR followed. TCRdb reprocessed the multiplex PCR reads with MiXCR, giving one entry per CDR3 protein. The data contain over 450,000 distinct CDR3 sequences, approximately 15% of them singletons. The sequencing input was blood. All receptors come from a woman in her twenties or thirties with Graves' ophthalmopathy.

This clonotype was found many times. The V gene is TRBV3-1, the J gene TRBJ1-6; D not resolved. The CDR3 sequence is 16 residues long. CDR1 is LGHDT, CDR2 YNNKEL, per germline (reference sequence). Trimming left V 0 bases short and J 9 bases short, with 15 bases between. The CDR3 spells CASSQEGGIFGSPLHF. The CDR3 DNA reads TGTGCCAGCAGCCAAGAAGGAGGGATTTTTGGTTCACCCCTCCACTTT.

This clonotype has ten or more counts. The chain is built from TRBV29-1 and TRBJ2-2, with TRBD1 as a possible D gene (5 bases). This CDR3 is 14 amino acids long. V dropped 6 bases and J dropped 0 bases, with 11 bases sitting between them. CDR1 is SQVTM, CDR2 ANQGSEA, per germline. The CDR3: CSVEQEANTGELFF. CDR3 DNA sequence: TGCAGCGTGGAACAGGAAGCGAACACCGGGGAGCTGTTTTTT.

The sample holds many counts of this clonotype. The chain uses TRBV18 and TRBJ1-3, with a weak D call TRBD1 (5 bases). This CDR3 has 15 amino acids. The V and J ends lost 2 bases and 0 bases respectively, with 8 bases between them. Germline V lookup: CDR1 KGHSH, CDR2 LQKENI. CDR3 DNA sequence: TGTGCCAGCTCACCAACAGGAGACTCTGGAAACACCATATATTTT. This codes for CASSPTGDSGNTIYF. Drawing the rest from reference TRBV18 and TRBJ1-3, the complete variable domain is NAGVMQNPRHLVRRRGQEARLRCSPMKGHSHVYWYRQLPEEGLKFMVYLQKENIIDESGMPKERFSAEFPKEGPSILRIQQVVRGDSAAYFCASSPTGDSGNTIYFGEGSWLTVV.

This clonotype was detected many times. CDR3 bases: TGTGCCAGCAGTCAGCGACAGGAGATGAACACTGAAGCTTTCTTT. Protein sequence: CASSQRQEMNTEAFF. The genes are TRBV6-2 or TRBV6-3 and TRBJ1-1; D possibly corresponds to TRBD1 (6 bases). CDR1 and CDR2 from the germline V gene are MNHEY and SVGEGT. There are 15 residues in the CDR3. With 5 bases removed from V and 0 bases from J, the gap between germline ends came to 13 bases.

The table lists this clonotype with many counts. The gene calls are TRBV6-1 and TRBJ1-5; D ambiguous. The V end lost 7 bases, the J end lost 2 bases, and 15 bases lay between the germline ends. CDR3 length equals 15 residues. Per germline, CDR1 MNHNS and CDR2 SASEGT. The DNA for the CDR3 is TGTGCCAGCACTGAGAATCCAGGTGGCAATCAGCCCCAGCATTTT. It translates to CASTENPGGNQPQHF.

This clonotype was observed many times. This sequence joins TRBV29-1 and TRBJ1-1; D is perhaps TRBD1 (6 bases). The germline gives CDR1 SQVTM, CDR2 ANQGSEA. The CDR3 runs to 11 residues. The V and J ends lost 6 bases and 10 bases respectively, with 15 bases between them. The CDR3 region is CSVGRGTGAFF. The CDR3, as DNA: TGCAGCGTGGGCAGGGGAACGGGAGCTTTCTTT.

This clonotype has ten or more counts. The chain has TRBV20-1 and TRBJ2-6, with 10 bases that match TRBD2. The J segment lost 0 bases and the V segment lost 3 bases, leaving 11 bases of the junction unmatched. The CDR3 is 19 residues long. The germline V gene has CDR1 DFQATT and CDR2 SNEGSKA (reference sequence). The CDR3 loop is CSASLLIAGGHSGANVLTF. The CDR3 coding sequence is TGCAGTGCTAGCCTTCTTATAGCGGGGGGCCACTCTGGGGCCAACGTCCTGACTTTC.

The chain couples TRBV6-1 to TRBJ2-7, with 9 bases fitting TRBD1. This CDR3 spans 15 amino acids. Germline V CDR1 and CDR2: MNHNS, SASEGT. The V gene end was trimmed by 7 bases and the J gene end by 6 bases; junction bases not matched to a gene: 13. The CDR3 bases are TGTGCCAGCACAGATTCCCCGGACAGGGGCCGCGAGCAGTACTTC. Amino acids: CASTDSPDRGREQYF.

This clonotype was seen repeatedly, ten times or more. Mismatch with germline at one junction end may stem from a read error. The CDR3 protein is CASSPDGHPSHEQYF. The CDR3 DNA reads as TGTGCCAGCAGCCCGGACGGCCATCCCTCCCACGAGCAGTACTTC. The chain recombines TRBV7-9 with TRBJ2-7; D is undetermined. The CDR3 runs 15 residues. CDR1 SEHNR and CDR2 FQNEAQ come from the germline V gene (reference sequence).

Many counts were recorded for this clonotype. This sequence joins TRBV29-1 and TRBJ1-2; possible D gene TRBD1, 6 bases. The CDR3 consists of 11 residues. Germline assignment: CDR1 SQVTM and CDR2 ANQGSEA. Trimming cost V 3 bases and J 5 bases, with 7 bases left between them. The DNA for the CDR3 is TGCAGCGTTGAGAGGGGGTATGGCTACACCTTC. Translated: CSVERGYGYTF. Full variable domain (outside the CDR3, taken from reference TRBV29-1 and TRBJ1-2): SAVISQKPSRDICQRGTSLTIQCQVDSQVTMMFWYRQQPGQSLTLIATANQGSEATYESGFVIDKFPISRPNLTFSTLTVSNMSPEDSSIYLCSVERGYGYTFGSGTRLTVV.

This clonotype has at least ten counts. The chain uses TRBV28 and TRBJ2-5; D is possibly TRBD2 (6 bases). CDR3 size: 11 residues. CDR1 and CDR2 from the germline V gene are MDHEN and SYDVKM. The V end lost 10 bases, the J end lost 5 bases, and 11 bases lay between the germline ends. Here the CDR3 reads CATSAGETQYF. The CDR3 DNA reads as TGTGCCACCTCTGCGGGGGAGACCCAGTACTTC.